Included here is one T cell receptor beta chain sequence, with context. Authors' analysis steps: Estimates of nucleated cell counts were drawn from the amplification of reference gene primers. This table comes from immunoSEQ multiplex PCR, and its TCRdb copy is limited to in-frame clones, with some not included. That table supplies the V and J calls and clone size; D and trimming were determined from the DNA. The table records roughly 250,000 clones, about 80% of them present only once. There are 13 residues in the CDR3. Trimming left V 5 bases short and J 7 bases short, with 12 bases between. The germline V gene has CDR1 MRHNA and CDR2 SNTAGT. This record comes from a study of blood T cell repertoires in COVID-19. About the study: The samples span acute and convalescent COVID-19 from the United States, Italy and Spain. Sources were T cells, B-cell-depleted T cells, or PBMCs; the material itself was cDNA or gDNA.

Sample: peripheral blood. This sequence was found in a woman older than 75 with active or convalescent COVID-19. The rearrangement joins TRBV6-4 to TRBJ1-5; D uncertain. CDR3 sequence (DNA): TGTGCCAGCAGTCAGATTCGCGGGCAGCCCCAGCATTTT. It specifies CASSQIRGQPQHF.